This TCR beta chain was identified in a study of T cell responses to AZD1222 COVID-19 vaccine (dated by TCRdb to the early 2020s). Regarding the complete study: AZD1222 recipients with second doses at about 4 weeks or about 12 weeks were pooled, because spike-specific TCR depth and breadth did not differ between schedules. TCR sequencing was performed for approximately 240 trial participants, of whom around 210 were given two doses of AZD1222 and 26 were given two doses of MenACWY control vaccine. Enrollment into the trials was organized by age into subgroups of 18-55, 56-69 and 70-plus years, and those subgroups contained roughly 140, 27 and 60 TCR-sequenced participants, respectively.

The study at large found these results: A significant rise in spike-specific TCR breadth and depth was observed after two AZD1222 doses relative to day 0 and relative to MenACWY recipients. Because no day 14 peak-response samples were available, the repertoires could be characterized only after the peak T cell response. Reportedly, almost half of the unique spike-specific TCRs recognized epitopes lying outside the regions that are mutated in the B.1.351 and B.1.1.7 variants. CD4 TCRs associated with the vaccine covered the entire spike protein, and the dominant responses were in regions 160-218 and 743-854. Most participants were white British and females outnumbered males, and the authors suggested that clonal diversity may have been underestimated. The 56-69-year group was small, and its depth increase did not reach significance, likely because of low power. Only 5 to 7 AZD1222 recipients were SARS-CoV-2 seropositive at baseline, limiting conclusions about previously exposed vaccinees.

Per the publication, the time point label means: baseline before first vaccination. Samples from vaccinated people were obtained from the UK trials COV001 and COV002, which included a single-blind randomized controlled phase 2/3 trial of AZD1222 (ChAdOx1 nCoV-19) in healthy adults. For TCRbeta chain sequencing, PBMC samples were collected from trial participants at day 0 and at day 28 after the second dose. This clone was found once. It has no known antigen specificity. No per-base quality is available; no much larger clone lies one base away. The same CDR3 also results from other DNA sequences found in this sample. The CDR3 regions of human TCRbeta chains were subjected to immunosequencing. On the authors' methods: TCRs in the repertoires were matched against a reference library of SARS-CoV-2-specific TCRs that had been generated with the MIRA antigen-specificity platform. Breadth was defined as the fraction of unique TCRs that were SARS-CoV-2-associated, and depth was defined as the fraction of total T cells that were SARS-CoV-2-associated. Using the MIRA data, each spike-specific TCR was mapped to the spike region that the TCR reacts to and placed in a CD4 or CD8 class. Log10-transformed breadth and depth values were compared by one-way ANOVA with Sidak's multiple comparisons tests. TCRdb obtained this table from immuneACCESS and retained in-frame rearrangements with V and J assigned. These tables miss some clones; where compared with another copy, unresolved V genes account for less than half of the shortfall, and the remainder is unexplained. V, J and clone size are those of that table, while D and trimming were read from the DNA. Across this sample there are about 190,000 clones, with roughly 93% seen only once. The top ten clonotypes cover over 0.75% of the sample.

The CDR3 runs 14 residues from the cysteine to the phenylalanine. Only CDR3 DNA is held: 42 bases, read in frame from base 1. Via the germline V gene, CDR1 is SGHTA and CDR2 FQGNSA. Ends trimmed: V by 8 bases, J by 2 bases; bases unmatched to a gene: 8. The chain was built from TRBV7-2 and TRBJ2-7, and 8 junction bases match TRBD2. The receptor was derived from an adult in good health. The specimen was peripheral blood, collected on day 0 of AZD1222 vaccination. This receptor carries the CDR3 CASRGGGEAYEQYF. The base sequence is TGTGCCAGCCGGGGGGGAGGGGAGGCCTACGAGCAGTACTTC.